The 28 T cell receptor beta chains listed next were all sequenced from one sample in a study of shared clonotypes between healthy human individuals (dated by TCRdb to 2018 to 2021). The protocol used for the library was the immunoSEQ multiplex PCR assay. In TCRdb, the immuneACCESS table is reduced to in-frame sequences with V and J assigned. These tables do not hold every clone; where another copy was compared, an unresolved V gene accounts for under half, and the others remain unexplained. The table for this sample lists 2 million to 2.5 million clones; about 94% of them were counted only once. Of the sample, around 0.13% falls within the top ten clones. Material: naive CD4+ T cells sorted from blood. The sample's cell subset or site label, decoded: CD45RA+ positively selected. These receptor sequences come from a man younger than 35 in good health.

This chain links TRBV11-2 with TRBJ2-5; 8 bases fit TRBD2. The CDR3 is 19 residues long. The V and J ends lost 5 bases and 4 bases, in that order; junction bases with no gene match: 21. CDR1 and CDR2 (germline): SGHAT, FQNNGV. CDR3 nucleotides: TGTGCCAGCAGCCCTCGCGCGCAAATCGAAAGCGGGGGTGTAGAGACCCAGTACTTC. Translating it yields CASSPRAQIESGGVETQYF.

V usage is TRBV5-4 and J usage is TRBJ1-2; maybe TRBD1 (5 bases). The CDR3 has 13 amino acids. Between the trimmed V and J ends, which lost 2 bases and 6 bases, there was a span of 11 bases. Per germline, CDR1 SGHNT and CDR2 YYREEE (reference sequence). CDR3: CASSLVRVHGYTF. In nucleotides, the CDR3 is TGTGCCAGCAGCTTAGTCAGGGTCCATGGCTACACCTTC.

The rearrangement joins TRBV4-1 to TRBJ2-7; tentative D call: TRBD2 (6 bases). Trimming removed 0 bases from V and 2 bases from J, with 8 bases in between. Germline V gives CDR1 MGHRA, CDR2 YSYEKL. The CDR3 contains 14 residues. The chain's CDR3 is CASSQEGGTYEQYF. The CDR3 DNA is TGCGCCAGCAGCCAAGAGGGGGGTACCTACGAGCAGTACTTC.

This rearrangement joins TRBV7-9 to TRBJ1-1; a possible D gene is TRBD1 (5 bases). With 11 bases removed from V and 2 bases from J, the gap between germline ends came to 12 bases. This CDR3 is built from 12 residues. The germline V gene encodes CDR1 SEHNR and CDR2 FQNEAQ (reference sequence). DNA for the CDR3: TGTGCCCTATCAGGGAAAAACACTGAAGCTTTCTTT. As protein: CALSGKNTEAFF.

The chain links TRBV10-1 to TRBJ2-3; D is unresolved. Germline CDR1 and CDR2: WNHNN and SYGVQD (reference sequence). This CDR3 has 15 residues. Trimming took 5 bases from V and 2 from J, leaving 14 bases between them. The chain's CDR3 is CASSFRASATDTQYF. CDR3 bases: TGCGCCAGCAGTTTTCGAGCGTCCGCCACAGATACGCAGTATTTT.

The chain links TRBV19 to TRBJ1-6; 10 nucleotides agree with TRBD1. This CDR3 contains 15 residues. Unmatched junction bases numbered 11, after V lost 11 bases and J lost 7 bases. From germline, CDR1 is LNHDA and CDR2 SQIVND (reference sequence). CDR3 DNA: TGTGCCCAAGTCCGGGACAGGGGTAGGAATTCACCCCTCCACTTT. Translating it yields CAQVRDRGRNSPLHF.

The gene calls are TRBV29-1 and TRBJ2-4; the D gene is possibly TRBD2 (5 bases). The CDR3 totals 14 residues. CDR1 is SQVTM, CDR2 ANQGSEA, per germline. V was pared by 1 base and J by 3 bases, with 10 bases between. This CDR3 reads CSVEVTAGKNIQYF. CDR3 nucleotides: TGCAGCGTTGAAGTTACTGCGGGCAAAAACATTCAGTACTTC.

V is TRBV4-3 and J is TRBJ1-4; no clear D. Germline V lookup: CDR1 LGHNA, CDR2 YSLEER. Deletions cut 1 base from V and 4 bases from J, with 10 bases between. This CDR3 contains 15 residues. This chain's CDR3 is CASSQGTIHNEKLFF. The CDR3 bases are TGCGCCAGCAGCCAAGGCACCATTCATAATGAAAAACTGTTTTTT.

The chain carries TRBV6-1 and TRBJ2-5; D remains ambiguous. CDR1 MNHNS and CDR2 SASEGT come from the germline V gene. V lost 3 bases and J 2 bases, leaving 19 bases between the germline ends. The CDR3 runs to 17 residues. The DNA of the CDR3 is TGTGCCAGCAGTGATTGGGTGTGGCAGGTTAGGCAAGAGACCCAGTACTTC. Residues: CASSDWVWQVRQETQYF.

The chain carries TRBV10-1 and TRBJ1-2; 7 bases line up with TRBD1. Germline V gene data show CDR1 as WNHNN and CDR2 as SYGVQD (reference sequence). CDR3 length: 13 amino acids. The trim removed 5 bases at V and 7 bases at J, leaving 7 bases unmatched. CDR3: CASSPGTVSGYTF. In nucleotides, the CDR3 is TGCGCCAGCAGTCCCGGGACAGTAAGTGGCTACACCTTC.

The chain uses TRBV25-1 and TRBJ1-2, with D maybe TRBD1 (6 bases). V lost 8 bases, J lost 4 bases, and 17 bases lay in between. CDR3 length equals 14 residues. In germline, CDR1 is MGHDK, CDR2 SYGVNS. The CDR3: CASHSGVVTYGYTF. The CDR3 bases are TGTGCCAGCCACTCAGGGGTCGTGACCTATGGCTACACCTTC.

V and J are TRBV28 and TRBJ2-3; 8 bases are shared with TRBD1. The CDR3 is made up of 15 amino acids. J gave up 7 bases and V 5 bases, and 11 bases lay outside the gene matches. The V gene's germline CDR1 is MDHEN and CDR2 SYDVKM. The CDR3 nucleotides read TGTGCCAGCAGTCCTCGGGACAGGCCAGGGAATACGCAGTATTTT. This sequence encodes CASSPRDRPGNTQYF.

The chain combines TRBV19 with TRBJ2-2; 10 bases align to TRBD2. This CDR3 is 16 amino acids long. Trimming at V came to 3 bases and at J to 4 bases, leaving 5 bases not matched to a gene. Germline CDR1 is LNHDA and CDR2 is SQIVND (reference sequence). In DNA form, the CDR3 reads TGTGCCAGTAGTATCCTAGCGGGGGCCCGCACCGGGGAGCTGTTTTTT. Amino acids: CASSILAGARTGELFF.

V is TRBV6-1 and J is TRBJ1-2, with no clear D. The CDR3 sequence is 13 residues long. Germline loops: CDR1 MNHNS, CDR2 SASEGT. The germline V and J ends were trimmed by 3 bases and 5 bases, with 10 bases remaining between them. CDR3: CASSETFRYGYTF. CDR3 coding DNA: TGTGCCAGCAGTGAGACTTTTAGATATGGCTACACCTTC.

The chain combines TRBV5-8 with TRBJ2-7; D possibly corresponds to TRBD1 (6 bases). Germline CDR1 is SGHTS and CDR2 is YDEGEE. V was shortened by 5 bases and J by 3 bases, with 12 bases between the two germline ends. The CDR3 totals 13 residues. DNA of the CDR3: TGTGCCAGCAGTAAACAGGGAATCTACGAGCAGTACTTC. This sequence encodes CASSKQGIYEQYF.

This chain uses TRBV7-2 with TRBJ2-1; D call uncertain. Trimming shortened V by 1 base and J by 0 bases, and 13 bases separated the two germline ends. Germline V gene sequence: CDR1 SGHTA, CDR2 FQGNSA. The CDR3 consists of 17 residues. This chain's CDR3 is CASSLDATPSSYNEQFF. CDR3 nucleotide sequence: TGTGCCAGCAGCTTAGATGCGACCCCGAGCTCCTACAATGAGCAGTTCTTC. Based on the CDR3 plus reference TRBV7-2 and TRBJ2-1, the full variable domain is GAGVSQSPSNKVTEKGKDVELRCDPISGHTALYWYRQSLGQGLEFLIYFQGNSAPDKSGLPSDRFSAERTGGSVSTLTIQRTQQEDSAVYLCASSLDATPSSYNEQFFGPGTRLTVL.

This chain connects TRBV11-2 to TRBJ2-3, with 13 bases identical to TRBD2. Trimming removed 0 bases from V and 9 bases from J; junction bases left unmatched: 9. This CDR3 region has 17 residues. CDR1 SGHAT and CDR2 FQNNGV come from the germline V gene. CDR3 nucleotide sequence: TGTGCCAGCAGCTTAGATAGGACTGGACTAGCGGGAGACACGCAGTATTTT. As protein: CASSLDRTGLAGDTQYF.

This chain uses TRBV27 with TRBJ2-7; no clear D. This CDR3 spans 13 amino acids. V lost 3 bases and J 0 bases, leaving 6 bases between the germline ends. Germline V gene data show CDR1 as MNHEY and CDR2 as SMNVEV (reference sequence). The CDR3 here is CASSFGHSYEQYF. The CDR3 DNA is TGTGCCAGCAGTTTCGGGCACTCCTACGAGCAGTACTTC.

The rearrangement links TRBV6-1 to TRBJ2-7, with 10 bases identical to TRBD1. CDR1 and CDR2 (germline): MNHNS, SASEGT. The CDR3 has 13 residues. Losses at the gene ends were 8 bases for V and 4 bases for J; bases not matched to a gene: 5. The CDR3 is CASVTGGIYEQYF. CDR3 sequence (DNA): TGTGCCAGCGTGACAGGGGGCATATACGAGCAGTACTTC.

The V gene is TRBV5-6, the J gene TRBJ1-6, with D possibly matching TRBD1 (5 bases). The CDR3 spans 17 residues. Trimming took off 2 bases at V and 7 bases at J, with 19 bases between the two ends. The germline V gene encodes CDR1 SGHDT and CDR2 YYEEEE. The CDR3 sequence is CASSFSLWHGANSPLHF. The CDR3 nucleotides read TGTGCCAGCAGCTTTTCCTTATGGCACGGGGCCAATTCACCCCTCCACTTT.

The V gene is TRBV2, the J gene TRBJ2-7; 9 bases fit TRBD1. The CDR3 spans 14 residues. Germline values: CDR1 SNHLY, CDR2 FYNNEI. The ends lost 3 bases at V and 3 bases at J; junction bases unmatched: 3. This CDR3 reads CASSDGQGFYEQYF. The CDR3 region has the DNA TGTGCCAGCAGTGACGGACAGGGGTTCTACGAGCAGTACTTC.

A word on this clone: This sample also contains other DNA sequences that code for the same CDR3. The CDR3 region is CASSYQGSGANVLTF. DNA for the CDR3: TGTGCCAGCAGTTACCAGGGTTCTGGGGCCAACGTCCTGACTTTC. The rearrangement uses TRBV6-5 and TRBJ2-6; tentatively, D is TRBD1 (5 bases). The V and J ends lost 2 bases and 1 base respectively, with 6 bases between them. Looked up from germline, CDR1 is MNHEY and CDR2 is SVGAGI. This CDR3 comprises 15 residues.

This sequence joins TRBV7-2 and TRBJ1-5, with D tentatively TRBD1 (5 bases). The germline V gene has CDR1 SGHTA and CDR2 FQGNSA. This CDR3 spans 13 amino acids. V gave up 4 bases and J gave up 6 bases, with 10 bases separating them. The CDR3 region has the DNA TGTGCCAGCAGCTCCGCGGGGGGTCAGCCCCAGCATTTT. Translation gives CASSSAGGQPQHF.

This chain uses TRBV21-1 with TRBJ2-7; the table's TRBD2 call for D was not verified on the DNA. TRBV21-1 is recorded as a pseudogene. The CDR3 consists of 18 residues. CDR3 coding DNA: TGTGCCAGCAGCCAAGGAGGGGAGGACTACTATATTCCCTACGAGCAGTACTTC. It yields the protein CASSQGGEDYYIPYEQYF.

The chain carries TRBV7-2 and TRBJ2-1, with TRBD2 identical over 10 bases. The CDR3 contains 16 residues. The germline V gene encodes CDR1 SGHTA and CDR2 FQGNSA. V was clipped by 5 bases and J by 1 base; unmatched bases: 5. The CDR3 reads CASSPSLAGSYNEQFF. As DNA, the CDR3 is TGTGCCAGCAGCCCCTCACTAGCGGGGTCCTACAATGAGCAGTTCTTC. The variable domain in full, completed from reference TRBV7-2 and TRBJ2-1, reads GAGVSQSPSNKVTEKGKDVELRCDPISGHTALYWYRQSLGQGLEFLIYFQGNSAPDKSGLPSDRFSAERTGGSVSTLTIQRTQQEDSAVYLCASSPSLAGSYNEQFFGPGTRLTVL.

This clone was counted once. This chain links TRBV19 with TRBJ1-6; D might be TRBD1 (6 bases). The CDR3 has 14 amino acids. V was clipped by 5 bases and J by 10 bases, with 15 bases between them. Germline V gene data show CDR1 as LNHDA and CDR2 as SQIVND (reference sequence). The CDR3 sequence is CASSYGQTGSPLHF. CDR3 coding DNA: TGTGCCAGTAGTTACGGCCAGACAGGATCACCCCTCCACTTT.

The rearrangement joins TRBV7-8 to TRBJ2-3; TRBD2 matches at 9 bases. V lost 3 bases, J lost 1 base, and 8 bases stayed unmatched. Germline CDR1 is SGHVS and CDR2 is FQNEAQ. This CDR3 comprises 17 residues. CDR3 residues: CASSLGNSGSGTDTQYF. The CDR3, as DNA: TGTGCCAGCAGCTTGGGCAATAGCGGGAGCGGCACAGATACGCAGTATTTT.

The chain couples TRBV5-4 to TRBJ2-2; D is possibly TRBD2 (5 bases). V was cut by 4 bases and J by 4 bases, with 14 bases left in between. The CDR3 spans 15 residues. Looked up from germline, CDR1 is SGHNT and CDR2 is YYREEE (reference sequence). CDR3 residues: CASSGGRSSTGELFF. DNA for the CDR3: TGTGCCAGCAGCGGAGGTCGTTCTAGCACCGGGGAGCTGTTTTTT.